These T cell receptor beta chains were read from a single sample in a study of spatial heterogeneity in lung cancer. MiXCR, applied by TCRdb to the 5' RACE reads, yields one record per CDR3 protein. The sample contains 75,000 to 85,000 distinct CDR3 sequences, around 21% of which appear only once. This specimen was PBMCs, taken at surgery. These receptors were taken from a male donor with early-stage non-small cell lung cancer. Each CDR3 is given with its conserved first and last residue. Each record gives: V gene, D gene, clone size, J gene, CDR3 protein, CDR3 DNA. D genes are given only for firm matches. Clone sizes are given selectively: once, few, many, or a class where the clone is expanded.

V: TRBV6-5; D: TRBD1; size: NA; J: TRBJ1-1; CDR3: CASSYPGQVKTFF; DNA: TGTGCCAGCAGTTACCCGGGACAGGTGAAAACTTTCTTT
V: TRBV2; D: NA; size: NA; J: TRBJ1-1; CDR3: CASSEALRGGGEAFF; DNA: TGTGCCAGCAGTGAAGCGCTTCGGGGGGGCGGTGAAGCTTTCTTT
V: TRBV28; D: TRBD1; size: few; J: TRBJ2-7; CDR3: CASSFWGTGFTYEQYF; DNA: TGTGCCAGCAGTTTCTGGGGGACAGGGTTTACCTACGAGCAGTACTTC
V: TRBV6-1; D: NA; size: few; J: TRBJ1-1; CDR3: CASSAGAGDTEAFF; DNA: TGTGCCAGCAGTGCGGGGGCTGGGGACACTGAAGCTTTCTTT
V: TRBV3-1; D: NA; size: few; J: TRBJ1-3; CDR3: CASSPRGGNTIYF; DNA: TGTGCCAGCAGCCCACGAGGGGGAAACACCATATATTTT
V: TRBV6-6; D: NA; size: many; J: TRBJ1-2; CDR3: CASSYTQGGGYTF; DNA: TGTGCCAGCAGTTACACGCAGGGAGGGGGCTACACCTTC
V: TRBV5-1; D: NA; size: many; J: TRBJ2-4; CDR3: CASRQGDKNIQYF; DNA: TGCGCCAGCAGACAGGGAGACAAAAACATTCAGTACTTC
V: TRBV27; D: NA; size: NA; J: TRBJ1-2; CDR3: CASSFGRTNYGYTF; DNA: TGTGCCAGCAGTTTCGGACGGACTAACTATGGCTACACCTTC
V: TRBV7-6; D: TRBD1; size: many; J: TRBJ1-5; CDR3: CASSLQGDQPQHF; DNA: TGTGCCAGCAGCTTACAGGGGGATCAGCCCCAGCATTTT
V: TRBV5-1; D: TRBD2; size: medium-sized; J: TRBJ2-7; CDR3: CASSLETSGAYEQYF; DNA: TGCGCCAGCAGCTTGGAGACTAGCGGGGCCTACGAGCAGTACTTC
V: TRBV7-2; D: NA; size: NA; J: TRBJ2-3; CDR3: CASRLQGATDTQYF; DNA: TGTGCCAGCAGGCTGCAAGGGGCCACAGATACGCAGTATTTT
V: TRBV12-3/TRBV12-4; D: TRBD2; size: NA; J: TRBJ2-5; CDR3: CASSPTSAETQYF; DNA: TGTGCCAGCAGTCCGACTAGCGCAGAGACCCAGTACTTC
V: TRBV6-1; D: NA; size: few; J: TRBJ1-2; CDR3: CASSDSYGYTF; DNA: TGTGCCAGCAGTGACTCTTATGGCTACACCTTC
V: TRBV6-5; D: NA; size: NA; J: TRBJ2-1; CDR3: CASSCRDNEQFF; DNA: TGTGCCAGCAGTTGCCGAGACAATGAGCAGTTCTTC
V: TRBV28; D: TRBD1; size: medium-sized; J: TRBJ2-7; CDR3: CASTLSGQYYEQYF; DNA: TGTGCCAGCACCCTTTCGGGACAGTACTACGAGCAGTACTTC
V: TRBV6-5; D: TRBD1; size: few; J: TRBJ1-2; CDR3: CASKTMAGGAYGYTF; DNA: TGTGCCAGCAAAACAATGGCAGGGGGCGCGTATGGCTACACCTTC
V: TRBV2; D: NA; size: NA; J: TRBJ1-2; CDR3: CASSSRGSQEGYTF; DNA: TGTGCCAGCAGTTCACGGGGATCACAAGAGGGCTACACCTTC
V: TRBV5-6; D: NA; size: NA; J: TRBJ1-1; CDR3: CASSLGIGLWVNTEAFF; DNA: TGTGCCAGCAGCCTGGGAATCGGCCTGTGGGTGAACACTGAAGCTTTCTTT
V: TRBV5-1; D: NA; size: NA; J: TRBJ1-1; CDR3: CASSGGAGLNTEAFF; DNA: TGCGCCAGCAGCGGCGGGGCAGGGTTGAACACTGAAGCTTTCTTT
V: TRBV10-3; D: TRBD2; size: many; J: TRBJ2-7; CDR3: CAISELGGRYEQYF; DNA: TGTGCCATCAGTGAGCTAGGCGGGAGATACGAGCAGTACTTC
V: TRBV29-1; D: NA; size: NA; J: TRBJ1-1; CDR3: CSVLWSVDTEAFF; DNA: TGCAGCGTCTTGTGGTCTGTGGACACTGAAGCTTTCTTT
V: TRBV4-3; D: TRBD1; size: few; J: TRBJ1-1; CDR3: CASSQAGTGLGGTEAFF; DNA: TGCGCCAGCAGCCAGGCCGGGACAGGATTGGGGGGGACTGAAGCTTTCTTT
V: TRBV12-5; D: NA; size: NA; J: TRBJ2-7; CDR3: CASGLVGTPSYEQYF; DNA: TGTGCTAGTGGTTTGGTAGGGACACCCTCCTACGAGCAGTACTTC
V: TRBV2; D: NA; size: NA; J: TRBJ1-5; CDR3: CASGLQGVGNQPQHF; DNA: TGTGCCAGCGGGTTACAGGGAGTTGGCAATCAGCCCCAGCATTTT
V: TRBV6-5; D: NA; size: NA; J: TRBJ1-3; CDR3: CASSYDRLSGNTIYF; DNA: TGTGCCAGCAGTTATGACAGGCTCTCTGGAAACACCATATATTTT
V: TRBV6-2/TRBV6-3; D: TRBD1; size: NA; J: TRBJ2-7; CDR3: CASRRGTATYEQYF; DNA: TGTGCCAGCAGGCGAGGGACAGCCACCTACGAGCAGTACTTC
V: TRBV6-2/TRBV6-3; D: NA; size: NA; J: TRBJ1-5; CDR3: CASRVALSNQPQHF; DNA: TGTGCCAGCAGGGTGGCGCTAAGCAATCAGCCCCAGCATTTT
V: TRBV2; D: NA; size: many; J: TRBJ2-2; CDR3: CASTTVGSNTGELFF; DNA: TGTGCCAGCACGACCGTGGGGTCGAACACCGGGGAGCTGTTTTTT
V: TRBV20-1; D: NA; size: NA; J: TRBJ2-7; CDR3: CSARGERTLYEQYF; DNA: TGCAGTGCTAGGGGGGAGAGAACCCTCTACGAGCAGTACTTC
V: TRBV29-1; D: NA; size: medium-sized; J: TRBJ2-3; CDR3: CSVGPDTQYF; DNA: TGCAGCGTTGGGCCAGATACGCAGTATTTT
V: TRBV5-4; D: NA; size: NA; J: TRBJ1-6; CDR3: CASSSDAGTAWSPLHF; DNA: TGTGCCAGCAGCTCGGACGCCGGGACCGCTTGGTCACCCCTCCACTTT
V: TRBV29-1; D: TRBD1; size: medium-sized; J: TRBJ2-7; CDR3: CSVERGRYEQYF; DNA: TGCAGCGTTGAAAGGGGGCGGTACGAGCAGTACTTC
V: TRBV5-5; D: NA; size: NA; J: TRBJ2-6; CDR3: CASSLVPSGANVLTF; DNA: TGTGCCAGCAGCTTGGTTCCCTCCGGGGCCAACGTCCTGACTTTC
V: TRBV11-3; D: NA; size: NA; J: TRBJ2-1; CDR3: CASSLDLGDPPYNEQFF; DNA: TGTGCCAGCAGCTTAGATCTGGGGGACCCCCCCTACAATGAGCAGTTCTTC
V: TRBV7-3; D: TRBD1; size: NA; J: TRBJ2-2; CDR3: CASSSTGKGELFF; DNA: TGTGCCAGCAGCTCGACAGGGAAGGGGGAGCTGTTTTTT
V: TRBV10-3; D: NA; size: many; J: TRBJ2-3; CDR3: CAISNTDTQYF; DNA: TGTGCCATCAGTAACACAGATACGCAGTATTTT
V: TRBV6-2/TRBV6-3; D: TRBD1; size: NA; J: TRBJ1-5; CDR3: CASSGQGFMFGNQPQHF; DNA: TGTGCCAGCAGCGGACAGGGGTTTATGTTTGGCAATCAGCCCCAGCATTTT
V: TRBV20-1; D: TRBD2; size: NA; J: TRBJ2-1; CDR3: CSARDRRTSGRSYNEQFF; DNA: TGCAGTGCTAGAGATCGAAGGACTAGCGGGAGGTCCTACAATGAGCAGTTCTTC
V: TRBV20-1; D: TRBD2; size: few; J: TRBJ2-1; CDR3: CSARKSGGYNEQFF; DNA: TGCAGTGCTAGAAAAAGCGGGGGTTACAATGAGCAGTTCTTC